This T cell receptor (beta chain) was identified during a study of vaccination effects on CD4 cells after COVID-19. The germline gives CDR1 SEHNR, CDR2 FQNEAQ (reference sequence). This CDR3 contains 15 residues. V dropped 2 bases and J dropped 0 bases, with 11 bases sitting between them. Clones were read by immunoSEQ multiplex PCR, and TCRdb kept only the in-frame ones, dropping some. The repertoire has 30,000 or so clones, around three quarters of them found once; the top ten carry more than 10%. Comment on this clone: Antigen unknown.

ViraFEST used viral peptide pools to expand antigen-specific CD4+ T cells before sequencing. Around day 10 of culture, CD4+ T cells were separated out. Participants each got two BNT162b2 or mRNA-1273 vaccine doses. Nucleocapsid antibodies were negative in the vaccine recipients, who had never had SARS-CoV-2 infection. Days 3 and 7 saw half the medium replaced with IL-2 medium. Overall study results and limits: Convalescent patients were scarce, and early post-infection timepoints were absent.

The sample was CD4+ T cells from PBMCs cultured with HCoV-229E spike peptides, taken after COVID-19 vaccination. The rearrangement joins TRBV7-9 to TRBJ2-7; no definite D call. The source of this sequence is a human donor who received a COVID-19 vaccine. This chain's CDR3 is CASSLRTTASYEQYF. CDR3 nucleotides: TGTGCCAGCAGCTTAAGGACGACCGCCTCCTACGAGCAGTACTTC.